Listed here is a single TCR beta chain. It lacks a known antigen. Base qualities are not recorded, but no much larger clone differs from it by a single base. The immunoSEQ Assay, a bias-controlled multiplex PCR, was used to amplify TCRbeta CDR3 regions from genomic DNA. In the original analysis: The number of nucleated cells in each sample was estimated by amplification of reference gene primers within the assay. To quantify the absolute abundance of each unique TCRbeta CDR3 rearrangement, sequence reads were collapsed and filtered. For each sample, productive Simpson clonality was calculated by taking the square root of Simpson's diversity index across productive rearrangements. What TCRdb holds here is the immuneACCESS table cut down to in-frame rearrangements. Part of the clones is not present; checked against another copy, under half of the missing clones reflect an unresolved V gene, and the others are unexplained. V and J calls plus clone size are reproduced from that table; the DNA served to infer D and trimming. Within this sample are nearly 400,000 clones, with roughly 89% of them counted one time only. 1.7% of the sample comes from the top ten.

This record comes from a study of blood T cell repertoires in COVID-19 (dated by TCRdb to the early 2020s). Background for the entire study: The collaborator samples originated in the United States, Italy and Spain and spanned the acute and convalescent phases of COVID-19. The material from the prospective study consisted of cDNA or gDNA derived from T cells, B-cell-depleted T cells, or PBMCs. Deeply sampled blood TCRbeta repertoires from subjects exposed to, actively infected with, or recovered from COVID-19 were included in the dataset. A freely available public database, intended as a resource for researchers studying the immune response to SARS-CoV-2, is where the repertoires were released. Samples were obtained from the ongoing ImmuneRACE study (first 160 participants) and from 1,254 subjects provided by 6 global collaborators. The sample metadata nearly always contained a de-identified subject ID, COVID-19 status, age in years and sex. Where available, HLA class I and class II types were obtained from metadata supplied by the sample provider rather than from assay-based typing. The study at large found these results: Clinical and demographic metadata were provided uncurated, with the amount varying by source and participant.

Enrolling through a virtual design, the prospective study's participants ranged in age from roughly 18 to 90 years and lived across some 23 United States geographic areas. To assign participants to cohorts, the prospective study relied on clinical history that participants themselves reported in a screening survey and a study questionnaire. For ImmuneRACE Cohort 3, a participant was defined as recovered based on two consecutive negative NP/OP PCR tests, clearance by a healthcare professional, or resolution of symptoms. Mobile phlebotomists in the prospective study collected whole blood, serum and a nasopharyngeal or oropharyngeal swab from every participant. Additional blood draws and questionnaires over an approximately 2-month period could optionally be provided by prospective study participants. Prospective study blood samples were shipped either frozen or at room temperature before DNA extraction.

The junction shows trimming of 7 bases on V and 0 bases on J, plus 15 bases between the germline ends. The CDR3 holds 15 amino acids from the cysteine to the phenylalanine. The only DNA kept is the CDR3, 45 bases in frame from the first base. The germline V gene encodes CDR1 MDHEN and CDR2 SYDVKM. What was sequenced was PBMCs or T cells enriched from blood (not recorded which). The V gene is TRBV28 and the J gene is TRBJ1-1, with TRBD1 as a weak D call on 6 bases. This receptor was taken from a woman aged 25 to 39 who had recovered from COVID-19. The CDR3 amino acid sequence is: CASTTPGVMNTEAFF. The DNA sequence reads TGTGCCAGCACCACCCCAGGGGTAATGAACACTGAAGCTTTCTTT.